The 9 T cell receptor beta chains below come from one sample, sequenced in a study of blood T cell repertoires in COVID-19 (dated by TCRdb to about 2020). Libraries were made using the immunoSEQ multiplex PCR assay. TCRdb took this table from immuneACCESS and kept in-frame rearrangements with V and J called. Such tables lack part of the clones; where checked against another copy, unresolved V genes explain under half of the gap, and the rest is unexplained. The sample table holds 60,000 to 65,000 clones, of which roughly 80% were seen once. The ten largest make up 20% of the sample. The sequencing input was peripheral blood. Every receptor here comes from a woman of 80 years or more with active or convalescent COVID-19.

The J gene is TRBJ1-1, the V gene TRBV7-2; TRBD1 is a possible D gene (5 bases). This CDR3 comprises 14 residues. Germline lookup yields CDR1 SGHTA and CDR2 FQGNSA. V shed 3 bases and J shed 6 bases, with 14 bases lying between them. The CDR3 coding sequence is TGTGCCAGCAGCTTGGGCGGAGGGGTTTCTGAAGCTTTCTTT. Translating it yields CASSLGGGVSEAFF.

The chain recombines TRBV4-2 with TRBJ1-1, with D unclear. Germline CDR1 LGHNA, CDR2 YNFKEQ. V was trimmed by 3 bases and J by 1 base, leaving 18 bases between them. The CDR3 has 17 residues. The CDR3 sequence: CASSHNQHEAGNTEAFF. The CDR3 DNA follows: TGTGCCAGCAGCCACAATCAGCACGAGGCGGGGAACACTGAAGCTTTCTTT.

A few counts support this clone. This sequence joins TRBV5-4 and TRBJ2-7; TRBD2 agrees at 7 bases. Trimming took 2 bases from V and 4 from J; bases not matched to a gene: 6. Germline lookup yields CDR1 SGHNT and CDR2 YYREEE (reference sequence). The CDR3 covers 14 residues. CDR3 bases: TGTGCCAGCAGCTTATCGGGACTACAATACGAGCAGTACTTC. Residues: CASSLSGLQYEQYF.

This chain joins TRBV5-8 and TRBJ2-3; possible D gene TRBD2, 6 bases. The V and J ends lost 4 bases and 0 bases respectively, with 12 bases between them. CDR1 and CDR2 (germline): SGHTS, YDEGEE. The CDR3 is made up of 15 amino acids. This chain's CDR3 is CASSHKAGSTDTQYF. In nucleotides, the CDR3 is TGTGCCAGCAGCCACAAGGCGGGGAGCACAGATACGCAGTATTTT.

This clone was counted only a few times. Other nucleotide sequences in the sample specify the same CDR3. V and J are TRBV4-1 and TRBJ1-2, with TRBD1 matching over 12 bases. Germline trimming cut 0 bases from V and 2 bases from J; bases unmatched to any gene: 7. The CDR3 is 18 amino acids. Germline-derived CDR1 and CDR2 are MGHRA and YSYEKL. This CDR3 reads CASSQEGDRGPLNYGYTF. CDR3 coding DNA: TGCGCCAGCAGCCAAGAAGGGGACAGGGGGCCTCTCAACTATGGCTACACCTTC.

The genes are TRBV6-1 and TRBJ1-5; D gene uncertain. V lost 1 base and J 8 bases, leaving 12 bases between the germline ends. Germline V gene sequence: CDR1 MNHNS, CDR2 SASEGT. The CDR3 has 14 residues. The CDR3 DNA sequence: TGTGCCAGCAGTGAAGACGGGAGAGAGGAGCCCCAGCATTTT. This translates into CASSEDGREEPQHF.

This rearrangement joins TRBV28 to TRBJ1-5; D is uncertain. This CDR3 spans 15 amino acids. The germline V and J ends were trimmed by 7 bases and 2 bases, with 15 bases remaining between them. Germline V gene sequence: CDR1 MDHEN, CDR2 SYDVKM. The CDR3 nucleotides read TGTGCCAGCATCCCCCCATTTCGGGGCAATCAGCCCCAGCATTTT. Protein sequence: CASIPPFRGNQPQHF.

This clone has more than one count but fewer than ten. This chain connects TRBV6-1 to TRBJ1-2, with TRBD1 as a possible D gene (6 bases). Germline CDR1 MNHNS, CDR2 SASEGT. The CDR3 is made up of 13 amino acids. The V end was cut by 1 base, the J end by 8 bases, with 11 bases between. The CDR3 is CASSEVKQGGYTF. CDR3 bases: TGTGCCAGCAGTGAAGTCAAACAGGGAGGCTACACCTTC.

The CDR3 nucleotides are TGTGCCAGCTCACAGGGCTTGACAGGGGGCGGTCAGCCCCAGCATTTT. Amino acid sequence: CASSQGLTGGGQPQHF. The chain recombines TRBV18 with TRBJ1-5; 10 bases fit TRBD1. The V segment lost 4 bases and the J segment 6 bases; nucleotides outside the gene matches: 9. CDR3 size: 16 residues. CDR1 KGHSH and CDR2 LQKENI come from the germline V gene.